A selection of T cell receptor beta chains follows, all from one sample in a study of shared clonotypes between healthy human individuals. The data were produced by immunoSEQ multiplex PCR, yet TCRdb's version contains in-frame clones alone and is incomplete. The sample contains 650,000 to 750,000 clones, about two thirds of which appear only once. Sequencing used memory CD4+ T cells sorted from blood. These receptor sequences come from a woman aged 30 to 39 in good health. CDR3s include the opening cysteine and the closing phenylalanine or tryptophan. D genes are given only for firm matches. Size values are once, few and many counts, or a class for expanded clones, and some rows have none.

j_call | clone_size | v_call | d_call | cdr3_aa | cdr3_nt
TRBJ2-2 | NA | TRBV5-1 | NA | CASSLDGDAGELFF | TGCGCCAGCAGCTTGGACGGTGACGCCGGGGAGCTGTTTTTT
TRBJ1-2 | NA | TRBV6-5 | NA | CASNSGGRANYGYTF | TGTGCCAGCAACTCCGGGGGTCGCGCTAACTATGGCTACACCTTC
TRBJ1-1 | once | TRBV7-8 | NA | CASSLAGMNTEAFF | TGTGCCAGCAGCTTAGCAGGGATGAACACTGAAGCTTTCTTT
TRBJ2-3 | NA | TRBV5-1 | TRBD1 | CASSTGTGWGTQYF | TGCGCCAGCAGCACCGGGACAGGCTGGGGTACGCAGTATTTT
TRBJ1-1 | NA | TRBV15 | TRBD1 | CATSRKTGYNTEAFF | TGTGCCACCAGCAGAAAGACAGGGTACAACACTGAAGCTTTCTTT
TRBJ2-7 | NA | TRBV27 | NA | CASSVLSSDEQYF | TGTGCCAGCAGCGTTCTTAGTAGCGACGAGCAGTACTTC
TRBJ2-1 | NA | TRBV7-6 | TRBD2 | CASSLKAGSGRDGEQFF | TGTGCCAGCAGCTTAAAGGCGGGTAGCGGGAGGGACGGTGAGCAGTTCTTC
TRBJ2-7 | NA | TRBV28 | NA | CASSSGQTYEQYF | TGTGCCAGCAGTTCCGGACAGACCTACGAGCAGTACTTC
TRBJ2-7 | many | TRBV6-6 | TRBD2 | CASSPSGGRNEQYF | TGTGCCAGCAGCCCCTCTGGCGGGAGAAACGAGCAGTACTTC
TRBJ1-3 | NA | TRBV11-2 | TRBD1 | CASSPPGQGDRNTIYF | TGTGCCAGCAGCCCCCCAGGACAGGGGGATCGAAACACCATATATTTT
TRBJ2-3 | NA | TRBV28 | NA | CASSLPSTDTQYF | TGTGCCAGCAGTTTACCCAGCACAGATACGCAGTATTTT
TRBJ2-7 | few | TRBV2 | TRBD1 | CASRRDSTYEQYF | TGTGCCAGCAGACGGGACAGTACCTACGAGCAGTACTTC
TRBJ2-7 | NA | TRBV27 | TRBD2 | CASKPSGRIYEQYF | TGTGCCAGCAAACCTAGCGGGAGAATTTACGAGCAGTACTTC
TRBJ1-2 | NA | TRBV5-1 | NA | CASSLGGRNGNYGYTF | TGCGCCAGCAGCTTGGGTGGCAGGAATGGTAACTATGGCTACACCTTC
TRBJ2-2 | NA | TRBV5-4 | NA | CASSLLEETGELFF | TGTGCCAGCAGCTTGTTAGAGGAAACCGGGGAGCTGTTTTTT
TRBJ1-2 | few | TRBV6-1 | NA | CASSVQGADGYTF | TGTGCCAGCAGTGTACAGGGTGCAGATGGCTACACCTTC
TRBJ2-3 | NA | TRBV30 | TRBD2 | CAWELAGGKGRDTQYF | TGTGCCTGGGAGCTAGCGGGGGGCAAGGGGAGAGATACGCAGTATTTT
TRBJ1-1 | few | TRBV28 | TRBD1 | CASSLLTGNRGGTEAFF | TGTGCCAGCAGTTTATTGACGGGCAACAGGGGAGGCACTGAAGCTTTCTTT
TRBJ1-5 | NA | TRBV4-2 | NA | CASSHGLAGEPQHF | TGTGCCAGCAGCCACGGCCTGGCGGGGGAGCCCCAGCATTTT
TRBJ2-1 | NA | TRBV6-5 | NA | CASRSSEPIGEQFF | TGTGCCAGCAGGTCTAGCGAGCCAATCGGTGAGCAGTTCTTC
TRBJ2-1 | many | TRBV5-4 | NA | CASSLEENNEQFF | TGTGCCAGCAGCTTGGAGGAGAACAATGAGCAGTTCTTC
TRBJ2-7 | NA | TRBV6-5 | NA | CASRGSTAYEQYF | TGTGCCAGCAGGGGATCGACAGCCTACGAGCAGTACTTC
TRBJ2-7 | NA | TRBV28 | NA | CASSPGDETYEQYF | TGTGCCAGCAGTCCGGGGGACGAAACCTACGAGCAGTACTTC
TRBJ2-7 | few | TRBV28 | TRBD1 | CASRGQGAYEQYF | TGTGCCAGCCGGGGACAGGGAGCCTACGAGCAGTACTTC
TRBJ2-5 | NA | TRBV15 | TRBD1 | CATSRAATGTGGRETQYF | TGTGCCACCAGCAGGGCCGCTACCGGGACAGGGGGCAGGGAGACCCAGTACTTC
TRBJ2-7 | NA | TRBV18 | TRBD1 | CASSPRTGLPREQYF | TGTGCCAGCTCACCAAGGACAGGGTTGCCTCGAGAGCAGTACTTC
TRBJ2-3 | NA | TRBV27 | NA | CASRNQGRLSTDTQYF | TGTGCCAGCAGAAACCAGGGACGCCTTAGCACAGATACGCAGTATTTT
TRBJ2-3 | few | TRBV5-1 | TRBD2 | CASSLGASGDPDTQYF | TGCGCCAGCAGCTTGGGGGCTAGCGGGGATCCAGATACGCAGTATTTT
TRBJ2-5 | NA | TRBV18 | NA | CASSPPLENQETQYF | TGTGCCAGCTCACCACCGTTAGAAAACCAAGAGACCCAGTACTTC
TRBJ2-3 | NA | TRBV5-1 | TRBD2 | CASSTPGLASTDTQYF | TGCGCCAGCAGCACCCCGGGACTAGCGAGCACAGATACGCAGTATTTT
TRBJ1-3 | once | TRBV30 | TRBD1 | CAWKGGSGGNTIYF | TGTGCCTGGAAAGGGGGCTCGGGTGGAAACACCATATATTTT
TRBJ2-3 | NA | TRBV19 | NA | CASSTRGELTDTQYF | TGTGCCAGTAGTACGCGCGGAGAACTCACAGATACGCAGTATTTT
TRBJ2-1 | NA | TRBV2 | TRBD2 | CASRRLAGAFNEQFF | TGTGCCAGCAGGAGACTAGCGGGGGCCTTCAATGAGCAGTTCTTC
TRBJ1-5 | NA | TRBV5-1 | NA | CASSLGTAGQPQHF | TGCGCCAGCAGCTTGGGTACGGCCGGTCAGCCCCAGCATTTT
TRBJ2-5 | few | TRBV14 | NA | CASSQGQGYGTQYF | TGTGCCAGCAGCCAAGGGCAGGGCTACGGGACCCAGTACTTC
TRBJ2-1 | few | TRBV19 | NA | CASSSEAYNEQFF | TGTGCCAGTTCGTCGGAAGCCTACAATGAGCAGTTCTTC
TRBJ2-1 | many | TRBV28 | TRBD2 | CASRIPSGGEQFF | TGTGCCAGCAGAATCCCCTCGGGAGGAGAGCAGTTCTTC